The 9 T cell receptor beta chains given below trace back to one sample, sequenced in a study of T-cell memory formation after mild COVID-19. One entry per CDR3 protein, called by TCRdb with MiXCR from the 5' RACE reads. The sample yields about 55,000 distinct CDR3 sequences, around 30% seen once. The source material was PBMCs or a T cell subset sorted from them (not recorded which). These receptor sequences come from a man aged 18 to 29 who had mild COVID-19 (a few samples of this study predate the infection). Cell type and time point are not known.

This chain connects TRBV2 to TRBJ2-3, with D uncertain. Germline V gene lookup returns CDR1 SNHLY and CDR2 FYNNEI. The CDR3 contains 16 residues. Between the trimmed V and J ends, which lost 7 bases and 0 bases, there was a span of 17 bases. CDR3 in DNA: TGTGCCAGCACCAAAAGGATTCAGTCCAGCACAGATACGCAGTATTTT. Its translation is CASTKRIQSSTDTQYF.

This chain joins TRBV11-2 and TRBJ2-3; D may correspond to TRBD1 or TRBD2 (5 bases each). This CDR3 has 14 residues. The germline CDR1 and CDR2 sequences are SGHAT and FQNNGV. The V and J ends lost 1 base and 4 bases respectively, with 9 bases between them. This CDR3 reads CASSLVGVPDTQYF. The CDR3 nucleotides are TGTGCCAGCAGCTTAGTGGGGGTGCCAGATACGCAGTATTTT.

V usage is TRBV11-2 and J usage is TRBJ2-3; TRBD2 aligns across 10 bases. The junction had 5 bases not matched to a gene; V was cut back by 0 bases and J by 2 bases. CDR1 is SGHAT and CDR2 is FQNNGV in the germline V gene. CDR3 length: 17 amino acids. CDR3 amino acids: CASSLETSGVTTDTQYF. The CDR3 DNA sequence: TGTGCCAGCAGCTTAGAAACTAGCGGGGTTACCACAGATACGCAGTATTTT.

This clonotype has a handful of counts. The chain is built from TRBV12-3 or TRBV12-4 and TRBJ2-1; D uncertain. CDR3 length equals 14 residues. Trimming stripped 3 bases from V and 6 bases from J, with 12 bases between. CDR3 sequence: CASSFWLVFNEQFF. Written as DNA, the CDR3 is TGTGCCAGCAGTTTTTGGCTAGTATTCAATGAGCAGTTCTTC.

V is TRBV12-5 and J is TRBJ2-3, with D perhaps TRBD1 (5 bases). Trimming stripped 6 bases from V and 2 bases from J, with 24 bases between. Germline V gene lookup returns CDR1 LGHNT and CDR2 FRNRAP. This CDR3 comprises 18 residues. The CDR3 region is CASGPNNHRTLNTDTQYF. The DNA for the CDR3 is TGTGCTAGTGGCCCCAACAACCACAGGACACTAAACACAGATACGCAGTATTTT. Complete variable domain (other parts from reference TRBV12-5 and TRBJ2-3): DARVTQTPRHKVTEMGQEVTMRCQPILGHNTVFWYRQTMMQGLELLAYFRNRAPLDDSGMPKDRFSAEMPDATLATLKIQPSEPRDSAVYFCASGPNNHRTLNTDTQYFGPGTRLTVL.

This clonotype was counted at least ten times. Here the CDR3 reads CASSLAPSTNYEQYV. In DNA form, the CDR3 reads TGTGCCAGCAGCTTAGCACCTAGCACAAACTACGAGCAGTACGTC. The chain carries TRBV11-2 and TRBJ2-7; D possibly corresponds to TRBD2 (5 bases). CDR1 is SGHAT, CDR2 FQNNGV, per germline. Trimming cost V 1 base and J 3 bases, with 13 bases left between them. The CDR3 length is 15 residues.

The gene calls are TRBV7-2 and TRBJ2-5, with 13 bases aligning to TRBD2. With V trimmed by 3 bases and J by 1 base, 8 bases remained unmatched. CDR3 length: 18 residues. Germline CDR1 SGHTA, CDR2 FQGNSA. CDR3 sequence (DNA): TGTGCCAGCAGCTTGCTTTGGACTAGCGGGGGTTCCCAAGAGACCCAGTACTTC. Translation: CASSLLWTSGGSQETQYF. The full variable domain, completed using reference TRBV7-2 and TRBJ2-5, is GAGVSQSPSNKVTEKGKDVELRCDPISGHTALYWYRQSLGQGLEFLIYFQGNSAPDKSGLPSDRFSAERTGGSVSTLTIQRTQQEDSAVYLCASSLLWTSGGSQETQYFGPGTRLLVL.

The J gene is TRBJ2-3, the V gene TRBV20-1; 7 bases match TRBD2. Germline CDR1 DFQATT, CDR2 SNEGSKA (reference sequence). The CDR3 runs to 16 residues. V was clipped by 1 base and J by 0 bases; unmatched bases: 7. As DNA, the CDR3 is TGCAGTGCTAGAGTCGGGCGGGGGATAAGCACAGATACGCAGTATTTT. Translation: CSARVGRGISTDTQYF.

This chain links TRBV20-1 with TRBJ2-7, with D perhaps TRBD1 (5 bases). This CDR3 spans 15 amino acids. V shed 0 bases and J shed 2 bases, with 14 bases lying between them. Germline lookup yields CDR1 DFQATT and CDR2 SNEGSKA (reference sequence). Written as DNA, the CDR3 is TGCAGTGCTAGAGATTGGCAGGGCGGAACCTACGAGCAGTACTTC. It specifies CSARDWQGGTYEQYF.